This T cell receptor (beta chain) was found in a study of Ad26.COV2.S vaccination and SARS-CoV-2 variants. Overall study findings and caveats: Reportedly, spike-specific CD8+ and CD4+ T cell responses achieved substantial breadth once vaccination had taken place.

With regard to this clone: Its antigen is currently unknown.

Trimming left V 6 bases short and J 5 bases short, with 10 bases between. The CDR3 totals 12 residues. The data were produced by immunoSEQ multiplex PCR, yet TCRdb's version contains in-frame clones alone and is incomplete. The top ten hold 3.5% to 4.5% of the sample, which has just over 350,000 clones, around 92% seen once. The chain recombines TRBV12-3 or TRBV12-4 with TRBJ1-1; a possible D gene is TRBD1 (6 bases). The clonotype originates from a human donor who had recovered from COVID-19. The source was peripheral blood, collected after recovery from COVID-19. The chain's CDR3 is CASSRGGTEAFF. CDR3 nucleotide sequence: TGTGCCAGCAGCAGGGGAGGGACTGAAGCTTTCTTT.